Described below is a single T cell receptor beta chain sequence and its context. This CDR3 is 16 amino acids long. Trimming stripped 2 bases from V and 4 bases from J, with 16 bases between. From germline, CDR1 is MGHDK and CDR2 SYGVNS. Combining a sample-barcoded 5' primer with a J-beta primer mix, a second PCR ran for roughly 6 to 11 cycles. TCRdb processed the 5' RACE reads anew with MiXCR; each CDR3 protein has one entry. Of 600,000 to 1,000,000 distinct CDR3 sequences listed, 58% are singletons. The data were obtained in a study of blood T cells in healthy people across ages. The TCR was taken from a man aged 25 to 45 in good health. The genes are TRBV25-1 and TRBJ2-3; unclear D gene. Sequencing was carried out using blood. The CDR3 sequence is CASSEAARQKSDTQYF. The CDR3, as DNA: TGTGCCAGCAGTGAAGCGGCCAGACAAAAGTCAGATACGCAGTATTTT.